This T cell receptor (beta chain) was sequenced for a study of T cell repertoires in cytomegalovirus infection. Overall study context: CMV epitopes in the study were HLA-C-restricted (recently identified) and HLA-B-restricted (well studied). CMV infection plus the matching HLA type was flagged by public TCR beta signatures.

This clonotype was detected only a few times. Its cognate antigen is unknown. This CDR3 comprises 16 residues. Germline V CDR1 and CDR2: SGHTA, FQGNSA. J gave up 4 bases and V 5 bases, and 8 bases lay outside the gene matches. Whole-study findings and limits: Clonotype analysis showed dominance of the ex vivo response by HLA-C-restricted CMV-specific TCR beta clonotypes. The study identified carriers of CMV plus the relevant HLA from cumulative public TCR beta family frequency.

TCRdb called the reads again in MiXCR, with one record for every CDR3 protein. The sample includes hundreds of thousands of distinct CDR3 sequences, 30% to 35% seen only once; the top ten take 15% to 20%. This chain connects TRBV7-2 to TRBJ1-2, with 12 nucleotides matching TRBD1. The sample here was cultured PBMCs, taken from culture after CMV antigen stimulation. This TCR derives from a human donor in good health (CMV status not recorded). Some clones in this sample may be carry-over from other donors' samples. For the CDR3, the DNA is TGTGCCAGCAGCCCGGGGGGGGGACAGGGGGCCTATGGCTACACCTTC. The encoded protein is CASSPGGGQGAYGYTF.